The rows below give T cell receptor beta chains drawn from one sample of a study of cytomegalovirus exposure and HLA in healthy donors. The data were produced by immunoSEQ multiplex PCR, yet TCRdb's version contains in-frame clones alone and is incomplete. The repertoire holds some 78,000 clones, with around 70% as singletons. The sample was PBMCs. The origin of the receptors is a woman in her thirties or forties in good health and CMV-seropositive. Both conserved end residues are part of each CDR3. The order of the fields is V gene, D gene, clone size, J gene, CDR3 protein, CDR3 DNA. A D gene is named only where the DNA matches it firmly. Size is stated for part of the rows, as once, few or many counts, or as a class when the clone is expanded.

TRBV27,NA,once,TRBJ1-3,CASLDRDRNTIYF,TGTGCCAGCCTAGACCGGGACAGAAACACCATATATTTT
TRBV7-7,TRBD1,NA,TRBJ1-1,CAMPGTVNTEAFF,TGTGCCATGCCCGGGACAGTGAACACTGAAGCTTTCTTT
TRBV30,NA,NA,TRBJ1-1,CAWDNLGVAEAFF,TGTGCCTGGGATAACTTAGGGGTCGCTGAAGCTTTCTTT
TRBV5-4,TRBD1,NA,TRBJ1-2,CASSLGQGADGYTF,TGTGCCAGCAGCTTGGGGCAGGGGGCGGATGGCTACACCTTC
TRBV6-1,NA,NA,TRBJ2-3,CASSDGYRGGKGTDTQYF,TGTGCCAGCAGTGACGGGTACCGGGGCGGGAAAGGGACAGATACGCAGTATTTT
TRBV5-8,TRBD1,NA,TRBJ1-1,CASSDRQGHTEAFF,TGTGCCAGCAGCGACCGACAGGGTCACACTGAAGCTTTCTTT
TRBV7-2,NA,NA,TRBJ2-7,CASSFQGPYEQYF,TGTGCCAGCAGCTTCCAGGGTCCCTACGAGCAGTACTTC
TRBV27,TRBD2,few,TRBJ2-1,CASSGLAGYNEQFF,TGTGCCAGCAGCGGACTAGCGGGATACAATGAGCAGTTCTTC
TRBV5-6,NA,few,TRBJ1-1,CASSLGGMNTEAFF,TGTGCCAGCAGCTTGGGAGGAATGAACACTGAAGCTTTCTTT
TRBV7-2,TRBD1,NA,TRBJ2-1,CASSLAVGTGVNEQFF,TGTGCCAGCAGCCTGGCCGTGGGGACAGGGGTAAATGAGCAGTTCTTC
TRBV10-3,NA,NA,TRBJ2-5,CAISDLLGEVGETQYF,TGTGCCATCAGCGACTTACTAGGAGAGGTTGGAGAGACCCAGTACTTC
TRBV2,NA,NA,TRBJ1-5,CASRVMDIPNQPQHF,TGTGCCAGCAGAGTGATGGACATTCCCAATCAGCCCCAGCATTTT
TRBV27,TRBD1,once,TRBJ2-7,CASRKGQGRDEQYF,TGTGCCAGCAGGAAGGGACAGGGGAGGGACGAGCAGTACTTC
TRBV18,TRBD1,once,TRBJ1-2,CASSPRGQAYGYTF,TGTGCCAGCTCACCACGAGGACAGGCTTATGGCTACACCTTC
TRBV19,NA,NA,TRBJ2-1,CASSPAASYNEQFF,TGTGCCAGTTCGCCAGCGGCCTCCTACAATGAGCAGTTCTTC
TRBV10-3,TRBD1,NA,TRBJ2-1,CASDGTGDNEQFF,TGTGCGTCGGACGGGACAGGCGATAATGAGCAGTTCTTC
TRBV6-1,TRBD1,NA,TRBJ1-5,CASSERGQGEYNQPQHF,TGTGCCAGCAGTGAACGAGGACAGGGAGAATACAATCAGCCCCAGCATTTT
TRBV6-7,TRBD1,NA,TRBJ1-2,CASSYRTGMGYGYTF,TGTGCCAGCAGTTACCGGACAGGGATGGGCTATGGCTACACCTTC
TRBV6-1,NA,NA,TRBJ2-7,CASSIRQAYEQYF,TGTGCCAGCAGTATACGACAAGCCTACGAGCAGTACTTC
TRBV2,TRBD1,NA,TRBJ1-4,CASSAGQGAWEKLFF,TGTGCCAGCAGCGCGGGACAGGGGGCTTGGGAAAAACTGTTTTTT
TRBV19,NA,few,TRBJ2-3,CASSIFRDTQYF,TGTGCCAGTAGTATTTTCCGTGATACGCAGTATTTT
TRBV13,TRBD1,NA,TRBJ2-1,CASSHKQGARNEQFF,TGTGCCAGCAGTCATAAACAGGGGGCTAGGAATGAGCAGTTCTTC
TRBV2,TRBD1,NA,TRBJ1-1,CASINTGGTEAFF,TGTGCCAGCATTAACACAGGGGGGACTGAAGCTTTCTTT